Below are 5 T cell receptor beta chains sequenced from a single sample in a study of blood T cell repertoires in COVID-19. Profiled with immunoSEQ multiplex PCR; TCRdb holds only in-frame clones, not every one. Seen here are tens of thousands of clones, approximately 80% observed once, and the top ten hold 12%. Specimen: peripheral blood. These receptor sequences come from a human donor in a cohort sampled during active COVID-19.

The rearrangement uses TRBV3-1 (or the pseudogene TRBV3-2) and TRBJ2-7; D is unclear. Germline V gene lookup returns CDR1 LGHDT and CDR2 YNNKEL (reference sequence). Trimming stripped 3 bases from V and 1 base from J, with 7 bases between. The CDR3 is 13 amino acids. CDR3 loop: CASSHGSSYEQYF. CDR3 nucleotide sequence: TGTGCCAGCAGCCACGGGTCTTCCTACGAGCAGTACTTC.

V is TRBV6-5 and J is TRBJ2-2, with a possible D match to TRBD1 (5 bases). In germline, CDR1 is MNHEY, CDR2 SVGAGI. This CDR3 has 14 residues. V was trimmed by 6 bases and J by 5 bases, leaving 13 bases between them. CDR3 protein: CASRLMTETGELFF. In DNA form, the CDR3 reads TGTGCCAGCAGACTAATGACAGAGACCGGGGAGCTGTTTTTT.

The rearrangement links TRBV3-1 (or the pseudogene TRBV3-2) to TRBJ1-4; 7 bases line up with TRBD1. Trimming cost V 2 bases and J 2 bases; bases outside gene matches: 2. Germline-derived CDR1 and CDR2 are LGHDT and YNNKEL (reference sequence). This CDR3 contains 15 residues. The CDR3 protein is CASSQIGGTNEKLFF. CDR3 nucleotides: TGTGCCAGCAGCCAAATAGGGGGCACTAATGAAAAACTGTTTTTT.

V usage is TRBV2 and J usage is TRBJ1-3; the D is unclear. This CDR3 contains 15 residues. V gave up 7 bases and J gave up 4 bases, with 17 bases separating them. Germline CDR1 and CDR2: SNHLY and FYNNEI. CDR3 protein: CASTLLGAVGNTIYF. CDR3 bases: TGTGCCAGCACCCTTCTAGGCGCTGTCGGAAACACCATATATTTT.

The chain has TRBV10-3 and TRBJ2-7; 8 nucleotides agree with TRBD1. CDR1 and CDR2 (germline): ENHRY, SYGVKD. The CDR3 runs 15 residues. V shed 6 bases, J shed 0 bases, and the junction held 7 bases outside the gene matches. CDR3 DNA: TGTGCCATCAGGGACCCGACAGGGGTCTCCTACGAGCAGTACTTC. It codes for CAIRDPTGVSYEQYF.